This T cell receptor (beta chain) was recorded in a study of T cells expressing NK-cell markers. The CDR3 runs to 20 residues. Germline V gene data show CDR1 as KGHSH and CDR2 as LQKENI. TCRdb derives one entry per CDR3 protein from the 5' RACE reads, leaving out DNA. The sample includes a few hundred thousand distinct CDR3 sequences. This TCR derives from a man between 18 and 35 years old in good health. The chain combines TRBV18 with TRBJ2-1. Input material: blood T cells: a sorted CD56 or NKG2C T cell subset, CD4+ or CD8+ T cells, or bulk PBMC T cells (not recorded which). The CDR3 sequence is CASSPRGGLRSRDWYNEQFF.